This T cell receptor (beta chain) stems from a study of CD8 T cells in Susac syndrome. Study conclusions and caveats: As acknowledged by the study, its TCR sequencing and HLA analysis included a relatively small number of individuals.

As concerns this clonotype: The antigen remains unidentified.

Sequencing of TCR beta, carried out with a high-throughput approach, was applied to CD8+ and CD4+ T cells from the blood. TEMRA cells were FACS-enriched, while CD8+ and CD4+ T cells were negatively isolated. The RNA, about 0.5 to 1 ug, was put through reverse transcription using random hexamers. Multiplex PCR with immunoSEQ amplified the TCR beta CDR3 across 54 Vbeta and 13 Jbeta. MiXCR was run by TCRdb on the immunoSEQ multiplex PCR reads, yielding one entry per CDR3 protein. The table lists around 150,000 distinct CDR3 sequences, 94% of them singletons, with around 0.093% in the top ten. CDR3 length: 13 residues. Germline values: CDR1 DFQATT, CDR2 SNEGSKA (reference sequence). Trimming cost V 6 bases and J 8 bases, with 19 bases left between them.

Material: CD4+ T cells from PBMCs. The sequence was collected from a human donor with multiple sclerosis. The chain couples TRBV20-1 to TRBJ1-2, with a tentative D call TRBD1 (6 bases). The CDR3 sequence: CSAPWGDGQGYTF. CDR3 in DNA: TGCAGTGCCCCATGGGGGGACGGACAGGGCTACACCTTC.